This entry features one T cell receptor (beta chain) sequence. The data stem from a study of T cell responses to AZD1222 COVID-19 vaccine. The protocol was immunoSEQ multiplex PCR, while the TCRdb copy is restricted to in-frame clones and leaves out a portion. The table has fewer than 150,000 clones, 80% to 90% seen once. Germline CDR1 reads SGHTS; CDR2 reads YDEGEE. With 0 bases removed from V and 1 base from J, the gap between germline ends came to 16 bases. There are 17 residues in the CDR3. Sample: peripheral blood, taken 28 days after the second AZD1222 dose. The chain uses TRBV5-8 and TRBJ1-1; D is unresolved. The source is an adult who received the AZD1222 COVID-19 vaccine. CDR3: CASSLAGFRQRNTEAFF. CDR3 nucleotides: TGTGCCAGCAGCTTGGCAGGTTTTAGGCAGCGGAACACTGAAGCTTTCTTT.